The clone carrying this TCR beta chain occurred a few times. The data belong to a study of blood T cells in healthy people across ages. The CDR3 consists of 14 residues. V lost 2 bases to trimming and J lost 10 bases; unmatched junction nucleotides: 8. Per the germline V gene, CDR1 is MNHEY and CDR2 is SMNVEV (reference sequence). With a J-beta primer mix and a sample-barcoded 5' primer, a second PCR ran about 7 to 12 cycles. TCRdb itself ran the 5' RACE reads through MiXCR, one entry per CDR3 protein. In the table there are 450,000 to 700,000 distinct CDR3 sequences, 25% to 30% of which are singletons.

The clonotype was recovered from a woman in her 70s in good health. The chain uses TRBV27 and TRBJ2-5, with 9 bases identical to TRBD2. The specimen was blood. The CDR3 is CASSLGGGAVGQYF. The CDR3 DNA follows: TGTGCCAGCAGTTTAGGCGGGGGGGCGGTAGGCCAGTACTTC.